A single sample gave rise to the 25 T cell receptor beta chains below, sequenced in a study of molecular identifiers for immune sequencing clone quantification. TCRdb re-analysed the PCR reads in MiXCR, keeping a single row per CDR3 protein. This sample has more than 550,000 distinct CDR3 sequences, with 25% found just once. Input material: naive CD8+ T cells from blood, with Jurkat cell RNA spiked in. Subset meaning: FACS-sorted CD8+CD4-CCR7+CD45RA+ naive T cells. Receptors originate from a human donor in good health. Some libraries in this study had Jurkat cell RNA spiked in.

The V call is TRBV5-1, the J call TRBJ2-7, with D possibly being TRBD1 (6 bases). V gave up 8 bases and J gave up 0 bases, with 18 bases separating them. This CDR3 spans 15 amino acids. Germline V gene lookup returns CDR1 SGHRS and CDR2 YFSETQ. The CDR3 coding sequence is TGCGCCAGGAGCGCAGGGGCCGGGTACTCCTACGAGCAGTACTTC. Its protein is CARSAGAGYSYEQYF.

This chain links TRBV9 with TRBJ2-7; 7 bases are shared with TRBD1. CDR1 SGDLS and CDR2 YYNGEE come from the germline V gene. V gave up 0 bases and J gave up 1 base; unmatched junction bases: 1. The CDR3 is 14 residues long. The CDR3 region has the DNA TGTGCCAGCAGCGTAGTGGGACAGTCCTACGAGCAGTACTTC. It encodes CASSVVGQSYEQYF.

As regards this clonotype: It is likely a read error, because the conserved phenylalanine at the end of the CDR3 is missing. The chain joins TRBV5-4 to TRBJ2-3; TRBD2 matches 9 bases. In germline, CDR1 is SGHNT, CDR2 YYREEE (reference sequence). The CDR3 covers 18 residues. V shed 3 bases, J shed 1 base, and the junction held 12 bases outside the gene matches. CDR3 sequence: CASSWGLAGKTGTDTQYL. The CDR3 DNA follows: TGTGCCAGCAGCTGGGGACTAGCCGGAAAAACTGGCACAGATACGCAGTATCTT.

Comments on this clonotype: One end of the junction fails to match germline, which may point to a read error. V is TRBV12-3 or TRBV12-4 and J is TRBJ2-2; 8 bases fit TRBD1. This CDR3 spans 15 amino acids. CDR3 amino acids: CAGSLDRGGTGELFF. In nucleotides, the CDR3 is TGTGCCGGCAGTCTAGACAGGGGTGGCACCGGGGAGCTGTTTTTT.

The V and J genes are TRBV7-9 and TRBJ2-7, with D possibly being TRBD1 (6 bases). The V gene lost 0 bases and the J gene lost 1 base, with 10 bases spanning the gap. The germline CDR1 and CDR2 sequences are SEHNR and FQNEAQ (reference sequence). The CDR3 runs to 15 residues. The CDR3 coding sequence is TGTGCCAGCAGCTTAGCCCTGACAGGATCCTACGAGCAGTACTTC. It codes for CASSLALTGSYEQYF. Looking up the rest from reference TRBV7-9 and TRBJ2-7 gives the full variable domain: DTGVSQNPRHKITKRGQNVTFRCDPISEHNRLYWYRQTLGQGPEFLTYFQNEAQLEKSRLLSDRFSAERPKGSFSTLEIQRTEQGDSAMYLCASSLALTGSYEQYFGPGTRLTVT.

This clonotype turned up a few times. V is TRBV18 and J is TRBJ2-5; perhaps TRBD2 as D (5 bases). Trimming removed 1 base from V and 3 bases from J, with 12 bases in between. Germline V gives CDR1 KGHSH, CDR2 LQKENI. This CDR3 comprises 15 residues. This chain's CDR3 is CASSPRSRAEETQYF. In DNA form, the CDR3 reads TGTGCCAGCTCACCACGGAGTAGAGCGGAAGAGACCCAGTACTTC.

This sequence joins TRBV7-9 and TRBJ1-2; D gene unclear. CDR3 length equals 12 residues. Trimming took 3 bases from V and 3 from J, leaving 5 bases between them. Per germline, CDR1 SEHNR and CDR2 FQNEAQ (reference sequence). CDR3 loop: CASSFTYYGYTF. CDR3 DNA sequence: TGTGCCAGCAGCTTCACCTACTATGGCTACACCTTC.

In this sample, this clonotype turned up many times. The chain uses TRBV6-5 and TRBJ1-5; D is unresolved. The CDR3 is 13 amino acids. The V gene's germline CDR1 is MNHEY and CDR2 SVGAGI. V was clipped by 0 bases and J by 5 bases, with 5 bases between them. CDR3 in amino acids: CASSYSIYQPQHF. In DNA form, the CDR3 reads TGTGCCAGCAGTTACTCGATTTATCAGCCCCAGCATTTT.

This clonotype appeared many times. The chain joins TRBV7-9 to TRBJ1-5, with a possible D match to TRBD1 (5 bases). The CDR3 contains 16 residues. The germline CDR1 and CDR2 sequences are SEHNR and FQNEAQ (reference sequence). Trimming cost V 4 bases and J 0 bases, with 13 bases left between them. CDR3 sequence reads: CASSSDRDFSNQPQHF. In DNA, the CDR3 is TGTGCCAGCAGCTCTGACCGGGACTTTAGCAATCAGCCCCAGCATTTT. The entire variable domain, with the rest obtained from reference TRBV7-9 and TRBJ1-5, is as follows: DTGVSQNPRHKITKRGQNVTFRCDPISEHNRLYWYRQTLGQGPEFLTYFQNEAQLEKSRLLSDRFSAERPKGSFSTLEIQRTEQGDSAMYLCASSSDRDFSNQPQHFGDGTRLSIL.

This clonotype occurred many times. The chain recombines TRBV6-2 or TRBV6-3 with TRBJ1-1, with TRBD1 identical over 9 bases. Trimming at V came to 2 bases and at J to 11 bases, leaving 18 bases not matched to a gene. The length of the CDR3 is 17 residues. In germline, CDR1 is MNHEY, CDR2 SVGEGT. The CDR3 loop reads CASSYTLGGDRDVTAFF. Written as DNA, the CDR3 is TGTGCCAGCAGTTACACGTTGGGAGGGGACAGGGATGTCACGGCTTTCTTT.

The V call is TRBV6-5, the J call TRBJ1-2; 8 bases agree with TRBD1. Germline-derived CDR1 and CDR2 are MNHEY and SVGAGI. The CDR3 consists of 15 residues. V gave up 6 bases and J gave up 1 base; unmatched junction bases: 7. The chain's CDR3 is CASRGQGASNYGYTF. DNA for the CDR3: TGTGCCAGCAGGGGTCAGGGGGCGAGTAACTATGGCTACACCTTC.

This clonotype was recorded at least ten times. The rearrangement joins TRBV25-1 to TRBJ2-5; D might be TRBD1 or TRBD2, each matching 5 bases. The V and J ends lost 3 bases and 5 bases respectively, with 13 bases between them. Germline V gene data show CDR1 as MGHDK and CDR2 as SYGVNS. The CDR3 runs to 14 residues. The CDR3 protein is CASSDNVWGETQYF. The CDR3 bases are TGTGCCAGCAGTGACAACGTCTGGGGGGAGACCCAGTACTTC.

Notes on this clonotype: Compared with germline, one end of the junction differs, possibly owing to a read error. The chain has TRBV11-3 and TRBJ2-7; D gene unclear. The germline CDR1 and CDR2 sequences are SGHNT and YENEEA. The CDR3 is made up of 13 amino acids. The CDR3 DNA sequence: TGTGCCAGCAGCAAGACGGCGACCTACAAGCAGTACTTC. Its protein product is CASSKTATYKQYF.

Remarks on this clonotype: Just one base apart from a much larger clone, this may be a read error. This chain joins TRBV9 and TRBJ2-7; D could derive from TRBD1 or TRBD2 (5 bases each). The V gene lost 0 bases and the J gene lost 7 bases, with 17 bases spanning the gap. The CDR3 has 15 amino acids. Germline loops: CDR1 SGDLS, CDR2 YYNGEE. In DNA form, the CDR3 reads TGTGCCAGCAGCGTAGTTCCGGGACCGCCTGGGGAGCAGTACTTC. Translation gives CASSVVPGPPGEQYF.

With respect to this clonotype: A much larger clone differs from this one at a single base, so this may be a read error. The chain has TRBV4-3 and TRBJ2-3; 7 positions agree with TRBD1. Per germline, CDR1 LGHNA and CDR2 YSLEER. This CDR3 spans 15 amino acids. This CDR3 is CARSQRTGGTDTQYF. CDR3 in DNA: TGCGCCCGCAGCCAACGGACAGGCGGCACAGATACGCAGTATTTT.

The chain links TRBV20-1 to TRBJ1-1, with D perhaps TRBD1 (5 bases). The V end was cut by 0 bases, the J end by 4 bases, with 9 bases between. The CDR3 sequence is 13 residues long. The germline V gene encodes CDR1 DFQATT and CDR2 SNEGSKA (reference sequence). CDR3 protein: CSARERGSTEAFF. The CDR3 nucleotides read TGCAGTGCTAGAGAGCGGGGGAGCACTGAAGCTTTCTTT.

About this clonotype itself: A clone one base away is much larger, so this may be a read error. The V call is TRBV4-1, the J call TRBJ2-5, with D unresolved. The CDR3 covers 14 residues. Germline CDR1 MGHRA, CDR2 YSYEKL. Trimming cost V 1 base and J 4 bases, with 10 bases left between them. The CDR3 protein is CASSQAKLRETQYF. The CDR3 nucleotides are TGCGCCAGCAGCCAAGCGAAGCTTCGAGAGACCCAGTACTTC.

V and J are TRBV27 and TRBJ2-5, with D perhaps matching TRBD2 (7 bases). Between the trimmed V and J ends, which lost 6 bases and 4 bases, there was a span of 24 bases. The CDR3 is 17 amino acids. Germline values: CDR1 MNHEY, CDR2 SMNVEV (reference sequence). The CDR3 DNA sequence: TGTGCCAGCAGCCCAATTCTTCCGGGGGGCATTGGAGAGACCCAGTACTTC. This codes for CASSPILPGGIGETQYF.

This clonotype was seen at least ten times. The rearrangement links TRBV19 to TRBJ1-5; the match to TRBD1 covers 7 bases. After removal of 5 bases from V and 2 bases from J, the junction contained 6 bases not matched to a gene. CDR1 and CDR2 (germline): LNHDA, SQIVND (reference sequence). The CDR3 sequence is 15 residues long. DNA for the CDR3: TGTGCCAGTAGTGAACAGGGGACCGGCAATCAGCCCCAGCATTTT. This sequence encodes CASSEQGTGNQPQHF.

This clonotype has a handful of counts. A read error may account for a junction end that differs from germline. The CDR3 DNA sequence: TGTGCCAGCAGCAGCCTCACAGATGCGCAGTATTTT. It encodes CASSSLTDAQYF. The V and J genes are TRBV5-3 and TRBJ2-3, with unresolved D. TRBV5-3 is an ORF, with its function uncertain. The CDR3 is 12 amino acids.

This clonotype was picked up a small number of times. CDR3 coding DNA: TGTGCCAGCAGCCCTGACGGATACTCCTACGAGCAGTACTTC. It encodes CASSPDGYSYEQYF. V usage is TRBV7-3 and J usage is TRBJ2-7; D is undetermined. V gave up 5 bases and J gave up 0 bases, with 11 bases separating them. CDR3 size: 14 residues. Germline CDR1 SGHTA, CDR2 FQGTGA.

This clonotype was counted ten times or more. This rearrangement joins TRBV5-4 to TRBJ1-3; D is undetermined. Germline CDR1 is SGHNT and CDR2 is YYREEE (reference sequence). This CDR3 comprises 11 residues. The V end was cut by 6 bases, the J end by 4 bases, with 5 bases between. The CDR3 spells CASTGGNTIYF. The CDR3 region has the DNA TGTGCCAGCACGGGCGGAAACACCATATATTTT.

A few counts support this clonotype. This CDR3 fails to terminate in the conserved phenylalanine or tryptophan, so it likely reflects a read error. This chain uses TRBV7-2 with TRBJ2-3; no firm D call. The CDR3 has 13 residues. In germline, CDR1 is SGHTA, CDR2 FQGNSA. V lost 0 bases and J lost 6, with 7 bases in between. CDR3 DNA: TGTGCCAGCAGCTTAGCAAATGGGGATACGCAGTATCTT. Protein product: CASSLANGDTQYL.

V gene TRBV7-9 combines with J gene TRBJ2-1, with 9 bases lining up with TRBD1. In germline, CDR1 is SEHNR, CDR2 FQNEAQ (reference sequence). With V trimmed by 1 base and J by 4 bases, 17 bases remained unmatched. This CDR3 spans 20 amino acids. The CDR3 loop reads CASSLVPGTGFSTQYNEQFF. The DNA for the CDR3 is TGTGCCAGCAGCTTAGTTCCCGGGACAGGGTTTTCGACCCAATACAATGAGCAGTTCTTC.

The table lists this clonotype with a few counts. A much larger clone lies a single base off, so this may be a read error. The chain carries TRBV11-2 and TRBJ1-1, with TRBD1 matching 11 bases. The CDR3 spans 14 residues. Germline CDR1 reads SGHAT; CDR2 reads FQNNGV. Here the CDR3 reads CACSPGQGATEAFF. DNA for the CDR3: TGTGCCTGCAGCCCCGGACAGGGGGCTACTGAAGCTTTCTTT.